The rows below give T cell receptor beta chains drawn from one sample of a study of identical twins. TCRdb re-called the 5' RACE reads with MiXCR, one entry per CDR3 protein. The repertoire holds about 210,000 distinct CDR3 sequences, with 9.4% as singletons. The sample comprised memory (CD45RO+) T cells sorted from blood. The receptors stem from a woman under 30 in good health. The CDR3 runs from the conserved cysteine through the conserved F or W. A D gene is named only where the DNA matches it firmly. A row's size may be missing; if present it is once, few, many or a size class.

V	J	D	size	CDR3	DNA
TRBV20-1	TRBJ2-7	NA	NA	CGALADDYEQYF	TGCGGCGCCCTGGCGGACGACTACGAGCAGTACTTC
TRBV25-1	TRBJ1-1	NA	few	CASSEYGRGEGTEAFF	TGTGCCAGCAGTGAATATGGAAGGGGCGAGGGCACTGAAGCTTTCTTT
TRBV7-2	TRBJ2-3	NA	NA	CASSLVVGVADTQYF	TGTGCCAGCAGCTTAGTGGTGGGAGTAGCAGATACGCAGTATTTT
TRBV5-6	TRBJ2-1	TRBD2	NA	CASSLTGGPNLYNEQFF	TGTGCCAGCAGCTTAACGGGAGGGCCCAACCTCTACAATGAGCAGTTCTTC
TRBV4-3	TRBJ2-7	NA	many	CASSQDAFSEQYF	TGCGCCAGCAGCCAAGATGCTTTCTCCGAGCAGTACTTC
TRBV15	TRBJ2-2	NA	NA	CATSPRRSGNGELFF	TGTGCCACCAGCCCACGAAGATCGGGGAACGGGGAGCTGTTTTTT
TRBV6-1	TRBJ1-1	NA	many	CASIDNIWGTEAFF	TGTGCCAGCATCGATAATATTTGGGGCACTGAAGCTTTCTTT
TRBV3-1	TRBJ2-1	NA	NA	CASCQDRDGVPSYNEQFF	TGTGCCTCCTGCCAAGATCGGGACGGGGTCCCCTCCTACAATGAGCAGTTCTTC
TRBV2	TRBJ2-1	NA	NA	CASSPFDGGEQFF	TGTGCCAGCAGCCCCTTTGATGGGGGTGAGCAGTTCTTC
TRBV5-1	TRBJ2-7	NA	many	CASSLERGDSSYEQYF	TGCGCCAGCAGCTTGGAAAGGGGGGACAGCTCCTACGAGCAGTACTTC
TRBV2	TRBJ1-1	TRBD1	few	CASSEDRVTEAFF	TGTGCCAGCAGTGAGGACAGGGTGACTGAAGCTTTCTTT
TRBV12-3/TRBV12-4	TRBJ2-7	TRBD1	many	CASSPRTGTHEQYF	TGTGCCAGCAGTCCGCGGACAGGGACTCACGAGCAGTACTTC
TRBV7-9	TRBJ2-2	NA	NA	CASSLAVTGELFF	TGTGCCAGCAGCTTAGCGGTCACCGGGGAGCTGTTTTTT
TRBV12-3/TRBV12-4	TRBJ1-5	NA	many	CASSPRQFLRSNQPQHF	TGTGCCAGCAGTCCTCGACAGTTCCTTAGGAGCAATCAGCCCCAGCATTTT
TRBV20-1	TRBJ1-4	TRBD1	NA	CSASDRGREKLFF	TGCAGTGCCTCGGACAGGGGGCGTGAAAAACTGTTTTTT
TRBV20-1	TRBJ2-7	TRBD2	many	CSARDPGGAYEQYF	TGCAGTGCTAGGGACCCCGGGGGGGCCTACGAGCAGTACTTC